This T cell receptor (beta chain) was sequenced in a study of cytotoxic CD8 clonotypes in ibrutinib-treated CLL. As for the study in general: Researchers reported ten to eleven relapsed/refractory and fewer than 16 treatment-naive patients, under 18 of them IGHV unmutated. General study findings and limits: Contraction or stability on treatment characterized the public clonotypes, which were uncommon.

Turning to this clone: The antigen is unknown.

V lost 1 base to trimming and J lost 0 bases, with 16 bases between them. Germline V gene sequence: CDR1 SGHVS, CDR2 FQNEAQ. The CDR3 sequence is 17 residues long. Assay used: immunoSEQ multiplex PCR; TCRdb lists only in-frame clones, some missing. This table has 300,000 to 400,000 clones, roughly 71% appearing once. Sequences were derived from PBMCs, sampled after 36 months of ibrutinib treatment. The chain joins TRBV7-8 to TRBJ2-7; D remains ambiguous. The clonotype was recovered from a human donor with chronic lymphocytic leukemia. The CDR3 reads CASSLVDGWNPSYEQYF. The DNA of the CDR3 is TGTGCCAGCAGCTTAGTTGACGGGTGGAATCCCTCCTACGAGCAGTACTTC.